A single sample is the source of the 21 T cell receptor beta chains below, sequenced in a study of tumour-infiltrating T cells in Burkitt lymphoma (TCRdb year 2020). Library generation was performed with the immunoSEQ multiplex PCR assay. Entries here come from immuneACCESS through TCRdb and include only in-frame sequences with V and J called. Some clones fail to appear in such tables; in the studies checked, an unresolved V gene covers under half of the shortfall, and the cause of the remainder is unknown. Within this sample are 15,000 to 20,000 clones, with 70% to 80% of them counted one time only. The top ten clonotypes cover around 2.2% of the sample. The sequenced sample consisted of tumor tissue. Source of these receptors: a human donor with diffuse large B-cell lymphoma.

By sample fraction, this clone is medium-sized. CDR3 bases: TGCGCCAGCAGCCAGGGACAGCCCTATGAAGCTTTCTTT. Residues: CASSQGQPYEAFF. The chain joins TRBV5-1 to TRBJ1-1; TRBD1 matches 7 bases. The CDR3 contains 13 residues. Germline V gives CDR1 SGHRS, CDR2 YFSETQ. V was clipped by 4 bases and J by 7 bases; unmatched bases: 7. The complete variable domain, with remaining parts taken from reference TRBV5-1 and TRBJ1-1, reads KAGVTQTPRYLIKTRGQQVTLSCSPISGHRSVSWYQQTPGQGLQFLFEYFSETQRNKGNFPGRFSGRQFSNSRSEMNVSTLELGDSALYLCASSQGQPYEAFFGQGTRLTVV.

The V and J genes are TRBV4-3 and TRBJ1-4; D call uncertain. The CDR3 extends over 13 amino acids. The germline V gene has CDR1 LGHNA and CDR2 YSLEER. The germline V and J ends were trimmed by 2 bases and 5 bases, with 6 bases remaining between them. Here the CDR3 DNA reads TGCGCCAGCAGCCAAACGGAGAATGAAAAACTGTTTTTT. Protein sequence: CASSQTENEKLFF.

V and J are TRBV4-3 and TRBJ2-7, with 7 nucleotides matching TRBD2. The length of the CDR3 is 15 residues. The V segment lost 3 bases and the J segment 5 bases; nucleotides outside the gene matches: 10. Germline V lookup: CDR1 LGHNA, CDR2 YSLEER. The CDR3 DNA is TGCGCCAGCAGCCAGGGGGGGGTCGGAGCGCACGAGCAGTACTTC. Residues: CASSQGGVGAHEQYF.

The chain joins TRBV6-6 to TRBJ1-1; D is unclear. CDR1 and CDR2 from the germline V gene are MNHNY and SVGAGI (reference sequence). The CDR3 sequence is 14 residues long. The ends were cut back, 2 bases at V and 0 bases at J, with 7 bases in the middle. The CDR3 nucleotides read TGTGCCAGCAGTTACGACTCTTTGAACACTGAAGCTTTCTTT. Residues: CASSYDSLNTEAFF.

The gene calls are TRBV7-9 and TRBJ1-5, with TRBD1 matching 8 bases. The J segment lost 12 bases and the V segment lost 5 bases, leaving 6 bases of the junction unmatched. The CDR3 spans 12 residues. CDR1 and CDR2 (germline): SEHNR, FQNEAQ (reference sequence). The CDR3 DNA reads TGTGCCAGCAGCACGGACAGGGAGGTCCAGCATTTT. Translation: CASSTDREVQHF.

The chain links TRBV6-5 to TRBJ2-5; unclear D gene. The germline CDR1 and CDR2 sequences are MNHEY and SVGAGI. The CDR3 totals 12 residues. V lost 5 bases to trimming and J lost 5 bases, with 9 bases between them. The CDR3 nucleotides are TGTGCCAGCAGTAGACCCCAGGAGACCCAGTACTTC. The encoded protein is CASSRPQETQYF.

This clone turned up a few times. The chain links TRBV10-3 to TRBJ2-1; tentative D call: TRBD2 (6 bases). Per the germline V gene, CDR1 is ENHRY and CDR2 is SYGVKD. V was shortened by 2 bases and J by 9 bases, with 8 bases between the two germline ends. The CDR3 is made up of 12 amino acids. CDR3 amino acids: CAISEGGIEQFF. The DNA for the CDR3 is TGTGCCATCAGTGAGGGAGGGATTGAGCAGTTCTTC.

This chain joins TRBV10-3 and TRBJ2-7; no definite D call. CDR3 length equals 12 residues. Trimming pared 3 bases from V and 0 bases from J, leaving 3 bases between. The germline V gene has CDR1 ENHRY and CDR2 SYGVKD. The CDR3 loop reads CAISEISYEQYF. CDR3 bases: TGTGCCATCAGTGAAATCTCCTACGAGCAGTACTTC.

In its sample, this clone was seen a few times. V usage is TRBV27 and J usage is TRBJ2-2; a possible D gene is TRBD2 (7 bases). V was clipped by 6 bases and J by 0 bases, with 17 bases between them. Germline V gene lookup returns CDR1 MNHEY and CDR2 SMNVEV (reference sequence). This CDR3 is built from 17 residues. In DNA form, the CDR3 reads TGTGCCAGCAGCTGGGGGGGCGTGGGATCGAACACCGGGGAGCTGTTTTTT. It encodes CASSWGGVGSNTGELFF.

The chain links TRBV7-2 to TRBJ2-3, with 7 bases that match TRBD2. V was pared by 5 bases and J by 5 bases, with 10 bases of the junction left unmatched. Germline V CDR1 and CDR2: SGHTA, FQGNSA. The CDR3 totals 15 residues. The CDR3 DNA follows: TGTGCCAGCAGCGGGGAGGGCCTCGGGGTAGATACGCAGTATTTT. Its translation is CASSGEGLGVDTQYF.

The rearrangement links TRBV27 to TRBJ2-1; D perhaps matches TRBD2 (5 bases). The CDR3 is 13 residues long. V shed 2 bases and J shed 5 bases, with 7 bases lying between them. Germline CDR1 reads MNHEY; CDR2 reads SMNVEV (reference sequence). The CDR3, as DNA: TGTGCCAGCAGTTTACGAGGGAACAATGAGCAGTTCTTC. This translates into CASSLRGNNEQFF.

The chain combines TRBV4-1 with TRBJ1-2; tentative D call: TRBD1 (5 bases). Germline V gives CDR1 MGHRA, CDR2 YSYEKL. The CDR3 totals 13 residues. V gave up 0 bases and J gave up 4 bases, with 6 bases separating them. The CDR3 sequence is CASSQDGAYGYTF. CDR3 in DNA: TGCGCCAGCAGCCAAGATGGGGCCTATGGCTACACCTTC.

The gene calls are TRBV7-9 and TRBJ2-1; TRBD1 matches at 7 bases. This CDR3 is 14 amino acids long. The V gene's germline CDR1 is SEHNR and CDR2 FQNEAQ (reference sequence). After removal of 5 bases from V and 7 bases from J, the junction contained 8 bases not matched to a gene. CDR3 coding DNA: TGTGCCAGCAGCCGACAGGGCAGCAGGAATGAGCAGTTCTTC. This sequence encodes CASSRQGSRNEQFF.

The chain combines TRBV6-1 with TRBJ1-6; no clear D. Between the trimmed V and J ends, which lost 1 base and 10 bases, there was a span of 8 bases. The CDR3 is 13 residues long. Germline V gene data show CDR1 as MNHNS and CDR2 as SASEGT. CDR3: CASSEGYLSPLHF. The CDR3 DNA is TGTGCCAGCAGTGAAGGCTATTTATCACCCCTCCACTTT.

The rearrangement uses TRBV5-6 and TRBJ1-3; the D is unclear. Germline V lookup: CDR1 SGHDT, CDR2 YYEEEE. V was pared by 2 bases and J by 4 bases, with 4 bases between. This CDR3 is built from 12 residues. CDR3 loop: CASSFRGNTIYF. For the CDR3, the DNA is TGTGCCAGCAGCTTCCGGGGAAACACCATATATTTT.

CDR3 nucleotides: TGTGCCAGCAGCCTACTAACCCTAGCGAACAATGAGCAGTTCTTC. Amino acid sequence: CASSLLTLANNEQFF. The chain links TRBV5-5 to TRBJ2-1; D may be TRBD2 (6 bases). V was pared by 4 bases and J by 5 bases, with 16 bases between. CDR3 length: 15 residues. Germline V gene data show CDR1 as SGHKS and CDR2 as YYEKEE (reference sequence).

CDR3 residues: CASSLNRVGTGELFF. The CDR3 nucleotides read TGCGCCAGCAGCTTGAACAGGGTGGGAACCGGGGAGCTGTTTTTT. This chain links TRBV5-1 with TRBJ2-2; TRBD1 is a possible D gene (6 bases). Germline CDR1 and CDR2: SGHRS and YFSETQ. V was cut by 1 base and J by 5 bases, with 12 bases left in between. The CDR3 loop spans 15 amino acids.

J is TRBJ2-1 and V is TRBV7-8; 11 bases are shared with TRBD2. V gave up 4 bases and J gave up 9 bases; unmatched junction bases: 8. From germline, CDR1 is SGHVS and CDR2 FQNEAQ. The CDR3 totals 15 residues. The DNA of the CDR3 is TGTGCCAGCAGCTCGCTAGCGGGGGGAAGCGGTGAGCAGTTCTTC. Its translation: CASSSLAGGSGEQFF.

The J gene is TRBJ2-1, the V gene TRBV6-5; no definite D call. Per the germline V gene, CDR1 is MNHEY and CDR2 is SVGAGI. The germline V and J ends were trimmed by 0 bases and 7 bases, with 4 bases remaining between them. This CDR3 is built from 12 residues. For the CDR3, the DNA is TGTGCCAGCAGTTACTCGAGGAATGAGCAGTTCTTC. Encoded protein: CASSYSRNEQFF.

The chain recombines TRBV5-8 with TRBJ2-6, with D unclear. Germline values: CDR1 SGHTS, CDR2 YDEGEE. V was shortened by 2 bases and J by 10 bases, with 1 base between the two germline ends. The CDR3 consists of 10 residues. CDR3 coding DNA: TGTGCCAGCAGCTTTAACGTCCTGACTTTC. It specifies CASSFNVLTF.

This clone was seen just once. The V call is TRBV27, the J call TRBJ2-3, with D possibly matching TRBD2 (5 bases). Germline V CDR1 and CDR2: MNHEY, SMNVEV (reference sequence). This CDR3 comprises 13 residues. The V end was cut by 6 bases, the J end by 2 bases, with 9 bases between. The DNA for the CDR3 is TGTGCCAGCAGAAAGGGAGCCACAGATACGCAGTATTTT. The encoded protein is CASRKGATDTQYF.